Presented here are 24 T cell receptor beta chains from one specimen sequenced in a study of T cell repertoires and Cas9 in healthy adults. TCRdb's copy holds only in-frame clones and misses some; the assay was immunoSEQ multiplex PCR. The profile shows about 14,000 clones, about 91% of them singletons. The sample was Tregs (CD4+, CD25+, CD127-, CD137-, CD154-) from PBMCs; culture status not recorded. The receptor set was obtained from a human donor in good health.

The chain uses TRBV29-1 and TRBJ2-3; possibly TRBD2 for D (6 bases). Trimming shortened V by 5 bases and J by 2 bases, and 17 bases separated the two germline ends. This CDR3 comprises 15 residues. CDR1 is SQVTM, CDR2 ANQGSEA, per germline. This CDR3 is CSVSRGSGNTDTQYF. DNA of the CDR3: TGCAGCGTTTCCCGTGGTAGCGGAAACACAGATACGCAGTATTTT.

The chain combines TRBV6-5 with TRBJ2-6; D unclear. In germline, CDR1 is MNHEY, CDR2 SVGAGI. Trimming took off 2 bases at V and 5 bases at J, with 13 bases between the two ends. CDR3 length: 16 residues. CDR3 sequence (DNA): TGTGCCAGCAGTTACAATTTAAATGTTCGGGCCAACGTCCTGACTTTC. Its protein is CASSYNLNVRANVLTF.

The rearrangement uses TRBV30 and TRBJ1-3, with D hard to call. The CDR3 consists of 11 residues. Trimming shortened V by 5 bases and J by 4 bases, and 6 bases separated the two germline ends. The germline CDR1 and CDR2 sequences are GTSNPN and SVGIG (reference sequence). CDR3 sequence reads: CAWGPGNTIYF. In DNA, the CDR3 is TGTGCCTGGGGGCCCGGAAACACCATATATTTT.

CDR3 sequence (DNA): TGTGCCAGCAGTGCACAGGGGGGCTACGAGCAGTACGTC. This encodes CASSAQGGYEQYV. The chain combines TRBV25-1 with TRBJ2-7; 8 positions match TRBD1. From germline, CDR1 is MGHDK and CDR2 SYGVNS. With 4 bases clipped from V and 3 bases from J, the junction kept 2 bases outside the gene matches. This CDR3 contains 13 residues.

J is TRBJ1-4 and V is TRBV7-9, with 7 bases aligning to TRBD1. This CDR3 spans 15 amino acids. The germline CDR1 and CDR2 sequences are SEHNR and FQNEAQ (reference sequence). J was trimmed by 3 bases and V by 5 bases; bases with no gene match: 6. Here the CDR3 reads CASSPTGVPNEKLFF. CDR3 bases: TGTGCCAGCAGCCCAACAGGGGTCCCTAATGAAAAACTGTTTTTT.

This sequence joins TRBV7-9 and TRBJ2-2, with D perhaps TRBD2 (6 bases). The CDR3 contains 12 residues. With 5 bases removed from V and 13 bases from J, the gap between germline ends came to 14 bases. The germline CDR1 and CDR2 sequences are SEHNR and FQNEAQ (reference sequence). CDR3: CASSLGAGRLFF. The CDR3 bases are TGTGCCAGCAGCCTTGGGGCGGGGCGGCTGTTTTTT.

CDR3 nucleotide sequence: TGTGCCACCAGCAGAGTCTATGGGGGCGCGGATCAGCCCCAGCATTTT. As protein: CATSRVYGGADQPQHF. This chain connects TRBV15 to TRBJ1-5; possibly TRBD1 for D (6 bases). The germline CDR1 and CDR2 sequences are LNHNV and YYDKDF (reference sequence). The CDR3 runs 16 residues. V was trimmed by 1 base and J by 5 bases, leaving 15 bases between them.

This clone was detected only a few times. The V gene is TRBV10-1, the J gene TRBJ1-2; D remains ambiguous. Germline V CDR1 and CDR2: WNHNN, SYGVQD (reference sequence). The CDR3 is 10 residues long. V dropped 7 bases and J dropped 8 bases, with 8 bases sitting between them. CDR3 DNA: TGCGCCAGCAATAGGAGGGGCTACACCTTC. It codes for CASNRRGYTF.

The chain combines TRBV7-9 with TRBJ1-2, with no clear D. Trimming removed 5 bases from V and 2 bases from J, with 15 bases in between. This CDR3 comprises 15 residues. Germline values: CDR1 SEHNR, CDR2 FQNEAQ (reference sequence). The CDR3 DNA sequence: TGTGCCAGCAGCCGTTTTCCGAGTCTCAACTATGGCTACACCTTC. It yields the protein CASSRFPSLNYGYTF.

Only a few counts were recorded for this clone. The CDR3 is CASSLASGQGTAEQFF. CDR3 sequence (DNA): TGTGCCAGCAGTTTAGCGTCCGGACAGGGGACCGCTGAGCAGTTCTTC. This chain links TRBV27 with TRBJ2-1, with TRBD1 matching over 9 bases. This CDR3 is built from 16 residues. CDR1 is MNHEY, CDR2 SMNVEV, per germline (reference sequence). Trimming at V came to 2 bases and at J to 9 bases, leaving 11 bases not matched to a gene.

The chain joins TRBV4-3 to TRBJ1-4; no reliable D call. The CDR3 consists of 15 residues. The germline V and J ends were trimmed by 4 bases and 0 bases, with 9 bases remaining between them. From germline, CDR1 is LGHNA and CDR2 YSLEER. The CDR3: CASSRVSATNEKLFF. Written as DNA, the CDR3 is TGCGCCAGCAGCCGGGTTTCTGCAACTAATGAAAAACTGTTTTTT.

Note on this clone: The CDR3 does not end in the conserved phenylalanine or tryptophan, so this is likely a read error. The chain employs TRBV23-1 and TRBJ1-4, with TRBD1 as a possible D gene (6 bases). TRBV23-1 is an open reading frame whose function is uncertain. Trimming took 4 bases from V and 9 from J, leaving 15 bases between them. The CDR3 is made up of 14 amino acids. Here the CDR3 DNA reads TGCGCCAGCAGTCGGTGCAGGGGCTCCCAAAAACTGTTTCTT. Translation gives CASSRCRGSQKLFL.

The rearrangement links TRBV6-5 to TRBJ1-1; 8 nucleotides align to TRBD1. CDR3 length: 13 amino acids. The J segment lost 3 bases and the V segment lost 7 bases, leaving 4 bases of the junction unmatched. Germline CDR1 is MNHEY and CDR2 is SVGAGI. CDR3 DNA: TGTGCCAGCATAAAACAGGGGGACACTGAAGCTTTCTTT. Its protein is CASIKQGDTEAFF.

The CDR3 region has the DNA TGTGCCAGTAGTATTCGTAGTCAGGGGCCCACTGAAGCTTTCTTT. This sequence encodes CASSIRSQGPTEAFF. V and J are TRBV19 and TRBJ1-1; tentatively, D is TRBD1 (6 bases). The V end was cut by 3 bases, the J end by 4 bases, with 15 bases between. CDR1 and CDR2 from the germline V gene are LNHDA and SQIVND (reference sequence). The CDR3 extends over 15 amino acids.

This clone was seen a single time. The chain combines TRBV18 with TRBJ1-5; D is uncertain. CDR1 KGHSH and CDR2 LQKENI come from the germline V gene. Trimming left V 3 bases short and J 3 bases short, with 9 bases between. The CDR3 is made up of 14 amino acids. The CDR3 sequence is CASSPERINQPQHF. CDR3 coding DNA: TGTGCCAGCTCACCGGAGAGAATCAATCAGCCCCAGCATTTT.

This sequence joins TRBV19 and TRBJ1-2, with unresolved D. V was trimmed by 3 bases and J by 4 bases, leaving 12 bases between them. Germline-derived CDR1 and CDR2 are LNHDA and SQIVND (reference sequence). The CDR3 contains 14 residues. This CDR3 is CASSITTAAYGYTF. CDR3 nucleotides: TGTGCCAGTAGTATTACTACGGCCGCCTATGGCTACACCTTC.

The chain couples TRBV9 to TRBJ2-7; 7 bases align to TRBD2. This CDR3 region has 13 residues. Germline trimming cut 4 bases from V and 9 bases from J; bases unmatched to any gene: 10. Germline V gene lookup returns CDR1 SGDLS and CDR2 YYNGEE. CDR3 DNA: TGTGCCAGCAGCCCACCCGGACTAGTAGTGCAGTACGTC. This encodes CASSPPGLVVQYV.

The V call is TRBV7-2, the J call TRBJ2-2; D uncertain. In germline, CDR1 is SGHTA, CDR2 FQGNSA. The V end was cut by 1 base, the J end by 0 bases, with 9 bases between. This CDR3 contains 16 residues. CDR3: CASSLGGGPNTGELFF. As DNA, the CDR3 is TGTGCCAGCAGCTTAGGCGGCGGCCCGAACACCGGGGAGCTGTTTTTT.

This chain uses TRBV2 with TRBJ2-5, with D tentatively TRBD2 (5 bases). Germline V gene data show CDR1 as SNHLY and CDR2 as FYNNEI. CDR3 size: 16 residues. V was pared by 0 bases and J by 4 bases, with 15 bases between. Here the CDR3 reads CASSEALRLAGETQYF. The CDR3 DNA sequence: TGTGCCAGCAGTGAAGCGCTTCGGCTAGCTGGAGAGACCCAGTACTTC.

The chain recombines TRBV6-5 with TRBJ1-1; D is ambiguous. Germline CDR1 MNHEY, CDR2 SVGAGI. The V and J ends lost 1 base and 5 bases respectively, with 5 bases between them. CDR3 length: 12 amino acids. The CDR3 loop is CASSYLWTEAFF. The CDR3 nucleotides are TGTGCCAGCAGTTACTTGTGGACTGAAGCTTTCTTT.

The rearrangement uses TRBV15 and TRBJ1-5; TRBD1 agrees at 8 bases. Germline V gene data show CDR1 as LNHNV and CDR2 as YYDKDF (reference sequence). Losses at the gene ends were 3 bases for V and 7 bases for J; bases not matched to a gene: 8. This CDR3 region has 15 residues. DNA of the CDR3: TGTGCCACCAGCAGGGATACAGGGGGTTGGCAGCCCCAGCATTTT. As protein: CATSRDTGGWQPQHF.

The V call is TRBV6-5, the J call TRBJ1-6, with 8 bases matching TRBD1. The J segment lost 10 bases and the V segment lost 0 bases, leaving 5 bases of the junction unmatched. Germline CDR1 MNHEY, CDR2 SVGAGI. This CDR3 is built from 15 residues. CDR3 amino acids: CASSYSGQGGSPLHF. The DNA of the CDR3 is TGTGCCAGCAGTTACTCCGGACAGGGAGGCTCACCCCTCCACTTT.

This chain joins TRBV7-2 and TRBJ1-2; D may be TRBD1 (6 bases). The CDR3 is made up of 13 amino acids. The V gene lost 6 bases and the J gene lost 4 bases, with 12 bases spanning the gap. Looked up from germline, CDR1 is SGHTA and CDR2 is FQGNSA. Here the CDR3 DNA reads TGTGCCAGCAGACAGGGAGGCGGCTATGGCTACACCTTC. Its protein is CASRQGGGYGYTF.

The V call is TRBV5-1, the J call TRBJ2-1; possibly TRBD2 for D (6 bases). Per germline, CDR1 SGHRS and CDR2 YFSETQ. The CDR3 is 15 amino acids. V was cut by 0 bases and J by 4 bases, with 11 bases left in between. The CDR3 sequence is CASSLVGGGYNEQFF. The CDR3 DNA reads as TGCGCCAGCAGCTTGGTGGGGGGAGGTTACAATGAGCAGTTCTTC.